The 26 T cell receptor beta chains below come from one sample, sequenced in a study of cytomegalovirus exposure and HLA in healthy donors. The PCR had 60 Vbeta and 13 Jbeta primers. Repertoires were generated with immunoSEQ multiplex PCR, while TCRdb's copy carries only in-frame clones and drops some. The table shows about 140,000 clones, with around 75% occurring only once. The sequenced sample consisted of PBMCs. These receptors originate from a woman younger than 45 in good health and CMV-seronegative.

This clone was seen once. CDR3 sequence: CSAHRDKNTEAFF. The CDR3 bases are TGCAGCGCTCACAGGGACAAGAACACTGAAGCTTTCTTT. V is TRBV29-1 and J is TRBJ1-1, with D maybe TRBD1 (6 bases). Germline V gene lookup returns CDR1 SQVTM and CDR2 ANQGSEA. CDR3 size: 13 residues. Trimming stripped 7 bases from V and 1 base from J, with 13 bases between.

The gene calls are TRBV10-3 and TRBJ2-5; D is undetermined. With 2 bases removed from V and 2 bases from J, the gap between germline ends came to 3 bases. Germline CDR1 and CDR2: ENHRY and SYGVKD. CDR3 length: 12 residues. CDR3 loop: CAISERQETQYF. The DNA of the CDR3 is TGTGCCATCAGTGAGCGGCAAGAGACCCAGTACTTC.

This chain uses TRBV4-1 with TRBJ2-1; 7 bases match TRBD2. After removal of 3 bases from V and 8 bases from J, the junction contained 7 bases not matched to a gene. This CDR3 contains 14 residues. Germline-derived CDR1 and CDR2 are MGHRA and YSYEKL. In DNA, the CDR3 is TGCGCCAGCAGCCATCGACTAGCTATAGATGAGCAGTTCTTC. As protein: CASSHRLAIDEQFF.

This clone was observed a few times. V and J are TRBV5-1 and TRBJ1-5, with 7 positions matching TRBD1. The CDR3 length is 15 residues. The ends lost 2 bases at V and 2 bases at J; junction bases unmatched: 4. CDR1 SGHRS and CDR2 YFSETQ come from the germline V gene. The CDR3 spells CASSFHRGGNQPQHF. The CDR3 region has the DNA TGCGCCAGCAGCTTCCACAGGGGTGGCAATCAGCCCCAGCATTTT.

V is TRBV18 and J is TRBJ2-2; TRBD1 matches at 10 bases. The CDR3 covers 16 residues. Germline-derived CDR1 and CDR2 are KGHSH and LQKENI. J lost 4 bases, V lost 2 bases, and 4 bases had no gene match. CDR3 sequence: CASSPWDRGATGELFF. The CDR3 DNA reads TGTGCCAGCTCACCATGGGACAGGGGAGCCACCGGGGAGCTGTTTTTT. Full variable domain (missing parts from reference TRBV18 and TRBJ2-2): NAGVMQNPRHLVRRRGQEARLRCSPMKGHSHVYWYRQLPEEGLKFMVYLQKENIIDESGMPKERFSAEFPKEGPSILRIQQVVRGDSAAYFCASSPWDRGATGELFFGEGSRLTVL.

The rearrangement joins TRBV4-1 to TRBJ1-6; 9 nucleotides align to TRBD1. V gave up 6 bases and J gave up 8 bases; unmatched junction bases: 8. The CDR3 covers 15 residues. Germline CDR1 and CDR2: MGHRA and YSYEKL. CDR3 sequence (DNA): TGCGCCAGCAGACTCCGGGACAGGGATCATTCACCCCTCCACTTT. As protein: CASRLRDRDHSPLHF.

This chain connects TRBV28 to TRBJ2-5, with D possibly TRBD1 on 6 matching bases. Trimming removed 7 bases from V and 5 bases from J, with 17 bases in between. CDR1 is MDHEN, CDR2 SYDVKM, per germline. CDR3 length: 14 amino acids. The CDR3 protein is CASTGTGPGETQYF. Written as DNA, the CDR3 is TGTGCCAGCACCGGAACAGGGCCCGGGGAGACCCAGTACTTC.

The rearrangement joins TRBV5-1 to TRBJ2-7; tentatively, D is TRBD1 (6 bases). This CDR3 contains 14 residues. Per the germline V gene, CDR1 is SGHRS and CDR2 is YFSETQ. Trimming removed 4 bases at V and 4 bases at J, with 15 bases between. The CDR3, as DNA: TGCGCCAGCAGCGTACAGGGTCCTACTTACGAGCAGTACTTC. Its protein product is CASSVQGPTYEQYF.

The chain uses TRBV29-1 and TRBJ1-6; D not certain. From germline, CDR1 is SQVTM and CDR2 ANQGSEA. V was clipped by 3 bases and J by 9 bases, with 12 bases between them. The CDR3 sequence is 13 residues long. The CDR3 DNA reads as TGCAGCGTTGAGTTTGGACTCGTTTCACCCCTCCACTTT. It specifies CSVEFGLVSPLHF. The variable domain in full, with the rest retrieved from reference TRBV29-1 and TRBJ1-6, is SAVISQKPSRDICQRGTSLTIQCQVDSQVTMMFWYRQQPGQSLTLIATANQGSEATYESGFVIDKFPISRPNLTFSTLTVSNMSPEDSSIYLCSVEFGLVSPLHFGNGTRLTVT.

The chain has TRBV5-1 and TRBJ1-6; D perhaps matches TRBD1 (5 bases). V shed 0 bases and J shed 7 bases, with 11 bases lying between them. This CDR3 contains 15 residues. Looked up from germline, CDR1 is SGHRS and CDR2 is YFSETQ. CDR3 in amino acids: CASSLESQGNSPLHF. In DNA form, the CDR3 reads TGCGCCAGCAGCTTGGAGAGTCAGGGAAATTCACCCCTCCACTTT.

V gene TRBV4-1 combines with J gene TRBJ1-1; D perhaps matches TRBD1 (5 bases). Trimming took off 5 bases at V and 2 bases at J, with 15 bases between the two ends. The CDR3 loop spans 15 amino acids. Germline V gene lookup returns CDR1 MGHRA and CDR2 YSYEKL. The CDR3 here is CASSGTRTLNTEAFF. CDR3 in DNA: TGCGCCAGCAGCGGAACTCGGACACTTAACACTGAAGCTTTCTTT.

For the CDR3, the DNA is TGTGCCATCAGTGAGCTAGGGGGCGTGGGTGGCTACACCTTC. This gives the protein CAISELGGVGGYTF. The chain couples TRBV10-3 to TRBJ1-2; 7 bases line up with TRBD1. The CDR3 extends over 14 amino acids. V was pared by 2 bases and J by 7 bases, with 7 bases of the junction left unmatched. Germline lookup yields CDR1 ENHRY and CDR2 SYGVKD.

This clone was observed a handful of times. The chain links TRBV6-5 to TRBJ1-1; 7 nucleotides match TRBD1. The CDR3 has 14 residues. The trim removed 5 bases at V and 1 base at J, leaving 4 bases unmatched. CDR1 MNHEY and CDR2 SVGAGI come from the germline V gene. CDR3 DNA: TGTGCCAGCAGTGCCGGGACAGCGAACACTGAAGCTTTCTTT. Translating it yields CASSAGTANTEAFF.

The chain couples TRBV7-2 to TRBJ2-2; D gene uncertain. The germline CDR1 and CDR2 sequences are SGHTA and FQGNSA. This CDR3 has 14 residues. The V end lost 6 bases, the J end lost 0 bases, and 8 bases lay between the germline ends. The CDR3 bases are TGTGCCAGCAGGAGAACCTCGAACACCGGGGAGCTGTTTTTT. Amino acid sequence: CASRRTSNTGELFF.

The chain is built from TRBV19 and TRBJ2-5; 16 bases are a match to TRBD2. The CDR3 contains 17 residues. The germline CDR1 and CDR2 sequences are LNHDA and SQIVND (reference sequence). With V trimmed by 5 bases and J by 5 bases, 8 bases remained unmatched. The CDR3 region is CASSLGTSGRAGETQYF. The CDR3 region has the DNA TGTGCCAGTAGTCTCGGGACTAGCGGGAGGGCCGGGGAGACCCAGTACTTC. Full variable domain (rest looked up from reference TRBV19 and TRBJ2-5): DGGITQSPKYLFRKEGQNVTLSCEQNLNHDAMYWYRQDPGQGLRLIYYSQIVNDFQKGDIAEGYSVSREKKESFPLTVTSAQKNPTAFYLCASSLGTSGRAGETQYFGPGTRLLVL.

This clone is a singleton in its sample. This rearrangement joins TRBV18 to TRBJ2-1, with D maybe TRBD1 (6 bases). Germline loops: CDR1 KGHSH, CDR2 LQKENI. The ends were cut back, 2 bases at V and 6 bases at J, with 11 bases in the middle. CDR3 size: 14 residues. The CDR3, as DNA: TGTGCCAGCTCACCATGGTCCAGGGGCAATGAGCAGTTCTTC. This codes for CASSPWSRGNEQFF.

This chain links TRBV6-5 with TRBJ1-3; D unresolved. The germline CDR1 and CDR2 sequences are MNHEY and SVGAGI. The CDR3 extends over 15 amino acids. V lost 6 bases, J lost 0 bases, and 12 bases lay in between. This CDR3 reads CASRADLSSGNTIYF. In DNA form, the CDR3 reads TGTGCCAGCAGGGCCGACTTGAGCTCTGGAAACACCATATATTTT.

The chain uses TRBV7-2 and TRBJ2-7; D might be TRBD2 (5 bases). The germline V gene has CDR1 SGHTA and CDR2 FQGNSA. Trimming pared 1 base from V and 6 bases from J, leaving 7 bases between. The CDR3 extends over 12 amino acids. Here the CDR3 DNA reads TGTGCCAGCAGCTTAGTGGCGGGCGAGCAGTACTTC. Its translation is CASSLVAGEQYF.

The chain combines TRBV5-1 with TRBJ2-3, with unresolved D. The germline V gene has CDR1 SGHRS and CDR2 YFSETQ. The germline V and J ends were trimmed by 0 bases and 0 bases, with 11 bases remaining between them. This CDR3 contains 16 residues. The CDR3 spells CASSLGAYPSTDTQYF. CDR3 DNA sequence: TGCGCCAGCAGCTTGGGAGCTTACCCTAGCACAGATACGCAGTATTTT. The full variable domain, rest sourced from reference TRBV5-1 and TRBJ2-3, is KAGVTQTPRYLIKTRGQQVTLSCSPISGHRSVSWYQQTPGQGLQFLFEYFSETQRNKGNFPGRFSGRQFSNSRSEMNVSTLELGDSALYLCASSLGAYPSTDTQYFGPGTRLTVL.

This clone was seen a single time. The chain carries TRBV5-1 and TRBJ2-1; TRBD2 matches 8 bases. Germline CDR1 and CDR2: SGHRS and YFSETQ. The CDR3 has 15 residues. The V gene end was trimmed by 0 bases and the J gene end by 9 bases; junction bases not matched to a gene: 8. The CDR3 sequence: CASSLDFSGLGEQFF. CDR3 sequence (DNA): TGCGCCAGCAGCTTGGATTTTTCGGGACTAGGTGAGCAGTTCTTC.

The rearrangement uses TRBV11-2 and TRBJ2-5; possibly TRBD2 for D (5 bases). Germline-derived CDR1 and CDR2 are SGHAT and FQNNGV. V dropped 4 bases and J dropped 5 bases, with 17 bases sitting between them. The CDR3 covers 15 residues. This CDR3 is CASSSGAGRGETQYF. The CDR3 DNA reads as TGTGCCAGCAGCTCCGGTGCAGGCCGCGGGGAGACCCAGTACTTC.

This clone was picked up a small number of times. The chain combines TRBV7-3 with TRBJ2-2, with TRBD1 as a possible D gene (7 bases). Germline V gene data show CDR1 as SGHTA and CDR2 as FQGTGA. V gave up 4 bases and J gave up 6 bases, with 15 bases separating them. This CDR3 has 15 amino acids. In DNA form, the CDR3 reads TGTGCCAGCAGCTCCCTCAGGGGGAGGTCCGGGGAGCTGTTTTTT. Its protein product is CASSSLRGRSGELFF.

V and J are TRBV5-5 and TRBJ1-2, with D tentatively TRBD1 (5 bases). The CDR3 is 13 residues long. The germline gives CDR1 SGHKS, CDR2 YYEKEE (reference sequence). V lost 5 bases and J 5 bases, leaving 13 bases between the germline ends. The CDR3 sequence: CASRVGGEYGYTF. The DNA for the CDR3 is TGTGCCAGCAGAGTCGGGGGAGAATATGGCTACACCTTC.

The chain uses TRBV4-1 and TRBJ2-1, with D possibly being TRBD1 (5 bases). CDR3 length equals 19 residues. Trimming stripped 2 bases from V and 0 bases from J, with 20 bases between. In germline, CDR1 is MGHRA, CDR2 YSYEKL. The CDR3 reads CASSQYLHPDTTSYNEQFF. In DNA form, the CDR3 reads TGCGCCAGCAGCCAATACCTCCACCCGGACACCACCTCCTACAATGAGCAGTTCTTC.

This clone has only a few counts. This CDR3 is CASSSYNDRGAEAFF. DNA of the CDR3: TGCGCCAGCAGCAGCTACAATGACCGGGGGGCTGAAGCTTTCTTT. The chain recombines TRBV5-1 with TRBJ1-1; D is possibly TRBD1 (5 bases). Trimming cost V 4 bases and J 6 bases, with 19 bases left between them. Germline V gives CDR1 SGHRS, CDR2 YFSETQ. The CDR3 extends over 15 amino acids.

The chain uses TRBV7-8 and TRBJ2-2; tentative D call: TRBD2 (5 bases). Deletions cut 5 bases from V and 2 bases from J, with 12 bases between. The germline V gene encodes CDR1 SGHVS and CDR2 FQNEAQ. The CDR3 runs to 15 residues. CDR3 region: CASSLTEGNTGELFF. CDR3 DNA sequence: TGTGCCAGCAGCCTTACAGAGGGAAACACCGGGGAGCTGTTTTTT.